This TCR beta chain originates from a study of OX40 agonist ivuxolimab in advanced cancers. Germline V gene lookup returns CDR1 MNHNY and CDR2 SVGAGI (reference sequence). The CDR3 is 12 residues long. V lost 2 bases to trimming and J lost 5 bases, with 7 bases between them. Generated by immunoSEQ multiplex PCR, the TCRdb table keeps only in-frame clones and is missing some. This sample yields about 52,000 clones, of which less than 90% are seen a single time; 11% to 15% belongs to the top ten. Sample: CD4+ or CD8+ T cells sorted from blood, taken in a trial of the OX40 agonist ivuxolimab. This receptor was taken from an adult with an advanced solid tumor such as melanoma, head and neck, liver or kidney cancer. The chain combines TRBV6-6 with TRBJ2-7; no clear D. The CDR3 reads CASSYLQNEQYF. CDR3 sequence (DNA): TGTGCCAGCAGTTACCTGCAGAACGAGCAGTACTTC.